This T cell receptor beta chain was recovered during a study of cytomegalovirus exposure and HLA in healthy donors (dated by TCRdb to the late 2010s). About the investigation overall: An earlier analysis of some 550 of the donors reported approximately 300 Gb of sequence data and about 100 million unique TCR beta sequences from about 180 million T cells. Roughly 320 gigabases of sequencing data and about 92 million unique TCR sequences made up an early release that covered several hundred HLA-typed donors. Of the roughly 410 genotyped donors, 65% to 90% were placed in the genetic ancestry cluster associated with self-reported Caucasian donors. The study aimed to test whether signatures of past pathogen exposure could be identified by cataloging public T cell receptors. The study profiled the T cell repertoires of under 700 subjects by immunosequencing and related them to cytomegalovirus serostatus. Besides the first cohort of roughly 700 subjects, a separate validation cohort made up of 120 different subjects was used. The study combined high-throughput TCR immunosequencing, statistical association of individual TCRs with disease status, and machine learning to predict cytomegalovirus infection status. A later analysis re-analyzed previously published TCR beta repertoires from 650 to 800 donors and added high-resolution HLA genotyping to study TCR occurrence patterns. Rather than using new phenotypic data, the later analysis identified candidate immune exposures from TCR beta sequences and from how often those sequences occurred across donors. An earlier analysis of roughly 580 of the donors used high-throughput TCR beta sequencing to judge whether each TCR beta V gene segment behaved as functional or pseudogenic. Donor age, sex, ethnicity and CMV serostatus were compiled alongside the repertoire data. In a later genetic analysis, genome-wide SNP genotypes for about three fifths of the roughly 670 donors were used, and that subset was treated as a discovery cohort. Every discovery cohort repertoire had been produced on one sequencing platform. Class I and class II HLA loci were covered by the typing at four-digit resolution. The number of typed donors differed by locus: about 620-640 for A, B, C, DRB1 and DQB1; some 500 for DQA1; about 600 for DPA1; and around 470 for DPB1. Because of strong linkage in the cohort, four to six DR-DQ haplotypes were treated as single units for association and clustering. Among about 400 genotyped donors of the cohort, an average of approximately 220,000 unique TCR beta nucleotide sequences was sequenced per donor, of which approximately 18% were non-productive. Beyond this particular receptor, the publication reports: In a later genetic analysis, fewer N-insertions in productive TCRs were reported among donors in an Asian-associated ancestry cluster than the roughly 670-donor mean. The authors suggested that the approach could potentially be generalized to other disease states and immunological phenotypes. A few of the identified cytomegalovirus-associated TCR beta chains were confirmed in vitro to be specific for cytomegalovirus antigens. CMV serostatus was the only immune exposure information available for the cohort. The cohort was sequenced for TCR beta chains only, and without alpha or paired-chain data the features that could be detected were limited. The presence/absence analyses assumed that sequencing depth was roughly uniform across donors, and that assumption may not be true. An association between a missense DCLRE1C variant and V-gene and J-gene trimming of TCR beta chains was found in a later genetic analysis and replicated in an independent cohort. In a later analysis, HLA-associated TCR beta chains were found to be more clonally expanded and to have lower generation probabilities than equally common non-associated chains. At a false discovery rate of 0.05, a later analysis linked some 17,000 TCR beta sequences to specific HLA alleles. In a later analysis, TCR association rates were found to vary across HLA loci, with the most associated TCRs seen for DRB1 alleles and the fewest for HLA-C alleles. Approximately 16 rarely observed V segments, including chromosome 9 orphons, were excluded from the earlier analysis of a few hundred of the donors because counts were too low. Linkage disequilibrium might explain the correlated functional status among segregating V segments, but an unknown experimental factor could not be excluded. Because HLA typing was unavailable for some donors at each locus, only the typed subset was used in association tests. Broadly in line with IMGT annotations, most TCR beta V segments showed up in productive rearrangements about 90% or about 30% of the time in an earlier analysis of several hundred of the donors. The 87-base-pair reads could not distinguish some IMGT-functional V segments, including TRBV6-2 and TRBV6-3, so those segments were excluded. The sequencing pipeline was judged likely to have produced a cluster of highly shared sequence variants as a technical artifact. Several of the top co-occurrence clusters appeared to be linked to parvovirus B19, influenza, CMV and Epstein-Barr virus, according to a later analysis. When HLA alleles, especially DR and DQ, strongly co-occurred, TCR associations were difficult to assign to individual alleles. A further reported finding was that TCR beta sequences accurately predicted the HLA-A and HLA-B alleles for most subjects in the first cohort. Most TCR sequences were observed very rarely across donors, whereas some public TCRs were present in many individuals. The study listed 164 TCR beta chains as associated with cytomegalovirus. A later analysis found that most CMV-associated TCR beta chains appeared HLA-restricted, with HLA associations seemingly driven largely by CMV exposure. The classifier was reported to diagnose cytomegalovirus status with high specificity and sensitivity in both the original and validation cohorts.

Unmatched junction bases come to 4, with V trimmed by 1 base and J by 0 bases. The CDR3 runs 16 residues from the cysteine to the phenylalanine. Just CDR3 DNA is preserved here, 48 bases in frame from base 1. CDR1 is given as SEHNR and CDR2 as FQNEAQ, both from the germline V gene (reference sequence). Libraries were constructed by the immunoSEQ multiplex PCR assay. For the multiplex PCR, a mixture combining 60 forward primers for TCR Vbeta segments and 13 reverse primers for TCR Jbeta segments was used. Amplification of the CDR3 region of rearranged TCR beta genes was performed with a multiplex PCR assay on genomic DNA. The Illumina HiSeq System was used to sequence the amplified TCR beta libraries as 87-base-pair reads. In the original analysis: A later analysis counted 75 million to 100 million unique TCR beta chains across the 650 to 800 repertoires, and some 11 million of these chains were shared by at least two donors. A nearest-neighbor algorithm error-corrected the raw reads and collapsed the reads into unique sequences, merging closely related sequences to remove PCR and sequencing errors. Alignment of CDR3 sequences to IMGT reference sequences was used to assign V, D and J gene segments. For a sequence to be retained, at least a six-nucleotide match to both a V gene segment and a J gene segment was required. Rearrangements were classified as productive when the CDR3 lacked stop codons and remained in frame with V and J, and all other rearrangements were classified as non-productive. Following IMGT convention, CDR3 was defined as the stretch from the second conserved V-encoded cysteine to the conserved J-encoded phenylalanine. Sequences without an unambiguous match to a single V gene segment were excluded from the earlier analysis of a few hundred of the donors. In an earlier analysis of almost 600 of the donors, a V segment was called functional when productive rearrangements were above 56.7%, and segregating when the standard deviation between donors exceeded 5%. A statistical classification framework was built to diagnose cytomegalovirus status from the catalog of TCR beta chain sequences. V and J gene assignment, in a later analysis, came from comparing TCR nucleotide sequences with IMGT/GENE-DB human TR gene sequences. The TCRdist pipeline was used in a later analysis to assign CDR3 sequences and most-parsimonious VDJ recombination scenarios. In a later analysis, each TCR beta chain was defined by its CDR3 amino acid sequence together with its V-gene family, and reads without a unique V-gene family were excluded. As a way to deal with suspected cross-contamination and a sequencing artifact, a later analysis dropped 450 to 600 nucleotide sequences that were highly shared and had low generation probability. For each public chain, a later analysis derived a clonal expansion index from normalized ranks of inferred template counts within each repertoire. In a later analysis, generation probabilities were computed with a VDJ recombination model fitted to out-of-frame rearrangements, and the resulting probabilities were checked against IGoR. In a later analysis, hypergeometric tests were used to score TCR-TCR, TCR-HLA and TCR-CMV co-occurrence, with a repertoire-size bias correction applied to TCR pairs. In a later analysis, false discovery rates were estimated by permuting HLA or CMV assignments 20 times. In a later analysis, co-occurring TCRs were grouped with DBSCAN, and TCRdist sequence similarity was added when clustering was performed within HLA-allele-positive subsets. Repertoires with fewer than 30,000 or more than 120,000 public chains were left out of co-occurrence clustering, as were four to six repertoires with anomalous nucleotide sharing. TCRdb provides this immuneACCESS table in a form limited to in-frame rearrangements. Some clones are lacking; in checked studies, under half of them reflect an unresolved V gene, and why the rest are absent is not known. That table gives V, J and clone size, and the DNA gave D and trimming. Recorded for this sample are some 180,000 clones; 75% to 85% of them occurred a single time. Roughly 1.5% of the sample goes to the ten largest clones.

In total, approximately 700 healthy bone marrow donors made up the cohort. At the time of sampling, all cohort members were nominally healthy, though unrecorded immune exposures were likely present. The donor tested CMV seronegative and was one of the 352 seronegative cohort members. A peripheral blood sample was collected from each donor, and TCR beta sequencing was performed on peripheral blood mononuclear cells. The Qiagen DNeasy Blood Extraction Kit was used to extract genomic DNA from the blood cell samples. Of note for this clone: Its cognate antigen has yet to be identified. No much larger clone is present one base from it, and per-base qualities are unavailable.

The receptor was derived from a man between 18 and 29 years old in good health and CMV-seronegative. Input material: PBMCs. This receptor chain uses TRBV7-9 and TRBJ2-7, with 9 middle bases fitting TRBD1. The DNA sequence follows: TGTGCCAGCAGCTTAGGGGACAGGGCGAACTCCTACGAGCAGTACTTC. This gives the protein CASSLGDRANSYEQYF.